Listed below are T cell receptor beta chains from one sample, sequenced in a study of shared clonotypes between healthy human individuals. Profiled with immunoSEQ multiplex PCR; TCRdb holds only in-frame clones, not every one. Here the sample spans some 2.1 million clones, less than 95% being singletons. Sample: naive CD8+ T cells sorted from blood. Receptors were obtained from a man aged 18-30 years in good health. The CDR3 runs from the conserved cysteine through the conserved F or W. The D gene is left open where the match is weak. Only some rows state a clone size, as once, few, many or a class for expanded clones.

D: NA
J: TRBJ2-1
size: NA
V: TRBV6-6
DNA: TGTGCCAGCAGTTACCCGATCCTGGACCCCCGGGATGAGCAGTTCTTC
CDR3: CASSYPILDPRDEQFF

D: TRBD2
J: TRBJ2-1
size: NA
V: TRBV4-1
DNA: TGCGCCAGCAGCCAAGCCGTAACGGGGGGTTTTTACAATGAGCAGTTCTTC
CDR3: CASSQAVTGGFYNEQFF

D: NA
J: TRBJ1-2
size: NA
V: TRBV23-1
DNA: TGCGCCAGCAGTCAATTTAGCGGCAGGGGAAACTATGGCTACACCTTC
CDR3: CASSQFSGRGNYGYTF

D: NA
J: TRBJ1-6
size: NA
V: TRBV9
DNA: TGTGCCAGCAGCACCGGGACGTCCGGATCACCCCTCCACTTT
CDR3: CASSTGTSGSPLHF

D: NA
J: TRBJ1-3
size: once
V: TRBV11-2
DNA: TGTGCCAGCAGCTTAGGCCCCTACCCCCACTCTGGAAACACCATATATTTT
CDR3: CASSLGPYPHSGNTIYF

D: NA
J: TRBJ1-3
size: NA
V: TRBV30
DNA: TGTGCCGCGGCCTTCTCTGGAAACACCATATATTTT
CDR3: CAAAFSGNTIYF

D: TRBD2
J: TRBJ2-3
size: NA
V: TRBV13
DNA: TGTGCCAGCAGCTTATCCCTAGCGGGGGCCACAGATACGCAGTATTTT
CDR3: CASSLSLAGATDTQYF

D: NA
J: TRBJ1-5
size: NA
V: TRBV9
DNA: TGTGCCAGCAGCGTAGATGCGGGGAATCAGCCCCAGCATTTT
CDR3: CASSVDAGNQPQHF

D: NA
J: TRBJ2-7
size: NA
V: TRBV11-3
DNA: TGTGCCAGCAGCTTGGTCTATCACGGGACCTACGAGCAGTACTTC
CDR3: CASSLVYHGTYEQYF

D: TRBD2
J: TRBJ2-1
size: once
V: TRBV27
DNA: TGTGCCAGCAGTTCGACTAGCGGGGGGATCAATGAGCAGTTCTTC
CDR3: CASSSTSGGINEQFF

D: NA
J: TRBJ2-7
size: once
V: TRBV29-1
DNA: TGCAGCGTCGCCTCAGCTCTCCTCTCCTACGAGCAGTACTTC
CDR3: CSVASALLSYEQYF

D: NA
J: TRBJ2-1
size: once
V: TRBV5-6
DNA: TGTGCCAGCAGCTTAATAGTAGGGGACAATGAGCAGTTCTTC
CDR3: CASSLIVGDNEQFF

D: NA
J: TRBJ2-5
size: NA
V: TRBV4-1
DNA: TGCGCCAGCAGCCAAGAGCCAGGGAAGGAGACCCAGTACTTC
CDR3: CASSQEPGKETQYF

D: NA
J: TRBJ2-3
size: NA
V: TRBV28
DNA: TGTGCCAGCAGTTTAGGGGGGGGCCCCTTCCCGGATACGCAGTATTTT
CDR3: CASSLGGGPFPDTQYF

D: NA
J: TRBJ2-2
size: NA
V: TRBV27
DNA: TGTGCCAGCAGTCCCCCCGGGACCACCACCGGGGAGCTGTTTTTT
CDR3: CASSPPGTTTGELFF

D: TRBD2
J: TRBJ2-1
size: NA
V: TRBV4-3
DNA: TGCGCCAGCAGCCAAGTTGGTAGCGGGAGTGATAATGAGCAGTTCTTC
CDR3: CASSQVGSGSDNEQFF

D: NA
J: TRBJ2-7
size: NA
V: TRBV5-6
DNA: TGTGCCAGCACCTGGGGGCGGGTGTCCGACGAGCAGTACTTC
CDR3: CASTWGRVSDEQYF

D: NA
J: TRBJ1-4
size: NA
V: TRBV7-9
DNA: TGTGCCAGCACCCTAATCGGGTCGGGGGGTGCTAATGAAAAACTGTTTTTT
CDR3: CASTLIGSGGANEKLFF

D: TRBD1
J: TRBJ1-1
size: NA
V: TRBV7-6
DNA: TGTGCCAGCAGCCCGAAACCCGGGACAGGGAACACTGAAGCTTTCTTT
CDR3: CASSPKPGTGNTEAFF

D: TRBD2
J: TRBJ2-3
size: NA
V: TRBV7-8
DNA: TGTGCCAGCAGCCATTTAATAGCGGGGGGGCCAACAGATACGCAGTATTTT
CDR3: CASSHLIAGGPTDTQYF

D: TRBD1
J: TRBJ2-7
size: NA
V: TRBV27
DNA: TGTGCCAGCAGTCCCCTAGGACAGGGAGGAATCTACGAGCAGTACTTC
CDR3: CASSPLGQGGIYEQYF

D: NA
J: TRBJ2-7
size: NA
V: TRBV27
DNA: TGTGCCAGCAGTTTGAGGCAGGGATCCTACGAGCAGTACTTC
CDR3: CASSLRQGSYEQYF

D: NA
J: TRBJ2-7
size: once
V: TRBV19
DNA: TGTGCCAGTAGTATTTTTTCGGGCGGCTACGAGCAGTACTTC
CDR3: CASSIFSGGYEQYF

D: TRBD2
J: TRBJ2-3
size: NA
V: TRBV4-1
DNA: TGCGCCAGCACGACTAGCGGGGGCGTTAGCACAGATACGCAGTATTTT
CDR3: CASTTSGGVSTDTQYF

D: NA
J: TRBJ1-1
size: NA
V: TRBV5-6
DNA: TGTGCCAGCAGCCAGCGCGGGTTGAACACTGAAGCTTTCTTT
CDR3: CASSQRGLNTEAFF

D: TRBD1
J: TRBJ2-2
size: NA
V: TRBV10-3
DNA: TGTGCCATTAACCGGGACAGGGAGAACACCGGGGAGCTGTTTTTT
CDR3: CAINRDRENTGELFF

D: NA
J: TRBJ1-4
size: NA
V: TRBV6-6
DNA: TGTGCCAGCAGTACCGATCCCCGGGAACTGTTTTTT
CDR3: CASSTDPRELFF

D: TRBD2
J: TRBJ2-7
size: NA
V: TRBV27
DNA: TGTGCCAGCAGTACCGGACTAGCGGCCTACGAGCAGTACTTC
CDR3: CASSTGLAAYEQYF

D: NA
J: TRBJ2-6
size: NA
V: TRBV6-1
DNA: TGTGCCAGCAGCGACCCTGGCTCTGGGGCCAACGTCCTGACTTTC
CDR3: CASSDPGSGANVLTF

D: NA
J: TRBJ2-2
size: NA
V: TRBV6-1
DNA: TGTGCCAGCAGTGAAGGTCCCGAAGCGTACACCGGGGAGCTGTTTTTT
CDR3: CASSEGPEAYTGELFF

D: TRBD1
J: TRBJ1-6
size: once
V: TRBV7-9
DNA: TGTGCCAGCAGCTTAGAGGGGACAGTAGTATTTTCACCCCTCCACTTT
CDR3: CASSLEGTVVFSPLHF

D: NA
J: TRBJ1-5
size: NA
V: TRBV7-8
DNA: TGTGCCAGCAGCTTAGAAATCAGCCAGCCCCAGCATTTT
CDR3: CASSLEISQPQHF

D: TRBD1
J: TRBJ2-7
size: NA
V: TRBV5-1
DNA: TGCGCCAGCAGCTTGCCTAACAGGGGGTCCTACGAGCAGTACTTC
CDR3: CASSLPNRGSYEQYF

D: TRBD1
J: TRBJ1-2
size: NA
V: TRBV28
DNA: TGTGCCAGCAGCACCTTGGGACAGGTCCCCACGGGGAGGACTTATGGCTACACCTTC
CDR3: CASSTLGQVPTGRTYGYTF

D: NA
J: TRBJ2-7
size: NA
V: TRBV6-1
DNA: TGTGCCAGCAGTGATCCGAAGGCAGGGAACTCCTACGAGCAGTACTTC
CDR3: CASSDPKAGNSYEQYF

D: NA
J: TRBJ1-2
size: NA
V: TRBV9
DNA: TGTGCCAGCAGCGTCGGGGGCTATGGCTACACCTTC
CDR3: CASSVGGYGYTF

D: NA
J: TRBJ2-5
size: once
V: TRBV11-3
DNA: TGTGCCAGCAGTTCAGCGAGTGAGGGTATCGAAGAGACCCAGTACTTC
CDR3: CASSSASEGIEETQYF

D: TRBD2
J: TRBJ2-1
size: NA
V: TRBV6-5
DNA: TGTGCCAGCACCTCAAGGACTAGCGGGATCCATGGGCAGTTCTTC
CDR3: CASTSRTSGIHGQFF

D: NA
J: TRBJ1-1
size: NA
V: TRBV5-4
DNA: TGTGCCAGCAGCTTGGGGGCAGGGCCCACTGAAGCTTTCTTT
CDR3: CASSLGAGPTEAFF

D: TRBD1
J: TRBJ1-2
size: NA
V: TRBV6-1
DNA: TGTGCCAGCAGTGGATGGACAGGGGCCGCCAGTCGTTATGGCTACACCTTC
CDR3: CASSGWTGAASRYGYTF

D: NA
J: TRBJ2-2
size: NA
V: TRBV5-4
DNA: TGTGCCAGCAGCTCCGGGACACTGAACACCGGGGAGCTGTTTTTT
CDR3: CASSSGTLNTGELFF